These 22 T cell receptor beta chains were all obtained from the same sample, sequenced in a study of shared T cell receptors in the human thymus. Sequencing was performed with immunoSEQ multiplex PCR; in TCRdb, only in-frame clones are kept and a portion is missing. The sample yields hundreds of thousands of clones, 87% seen once. The same specimen was also included in a second study, on human thymus T cells.

The sample taken for sequencing was thymocytes. Receptors were obtained from a boy in the first two years of life with a congenital heart defect.

This chain links TRBV10-2 with TRBJ2-7; TRBD1 aligns across 11 bases. Germline V gene sequence: CDR1 WSHSY, CDR2 SAAADI. The length of the CDR3 is 16 residues. Losses at the gene ends were 4 bases for V and 7 bases for J; bases not matched to a gene: 12. CDR3 protein: CASSAQGGQGAWEQYF. CDR3 bases: TGCGCCAGCAGTGCTCAAGGTGGACAGGGGGCTTGGGAGCAGTACTTC.

The chain recombines TRBV28 with TRBJ2-7; weak D call: TRBD1 (5 bases). This CDR3 comprises 13 residues. With 7 bases removed from V and 2 bases from J, the gap between germline ends came to 12 bases. Looked up from germline, CDR1 is MDHEN and CDR2 is SYDVKM. The CDR3 loop is CASKGRATYEQYF. The CDR3 nucleotides are TGTGCCAGCAAGGGCAGGGCCACCTACGAGCAGTACTTC.

J is TRBJ2-2 and V is TRBV27; 7 bases line up with TRBD1. After removal of 8 bases from V and 4 bases from J, the junction contained 7 bases not matched to a gene. This CDR3 is 14 amino acids long. Germline V lookup: CDR1 MNHEY, CDR2 SMNVEV (reference sequence). This CDR3 is CASGDRVGTGELFF. CDR3 DNA sequence: TGTGCCAGCGGAGACAGGGTTGGCACCGGGGAGCTGTTTTTT.

The gene calls are TRBV7-2 and TRBJ2-7; TRBD2 matches at 8 bases. With 5 bases clipped from V and 7 bases from J, the junction kept 10 bases outside the gene matches. Germline V lookup: CDR1 SGHTA, CDR2 FQGNSA. CDR3 length equals 14 residues. The CDR3 bases are TGTGCCAGCAGCCGGACTAGCTCCTCACTGGAGCAGTACTTC. As protein: CASSRTSSSLEQYF.

The rearrangement joins TRBV19 to TRBJ1-1, with D possibly TRBD1 on 5 matching bases. Trimming left V 3 bases short and J 5 bases short, with 13 bases between. Germline CDR1 reads LNHDA; CDR2 reads SQIVND (reference sequence). The length of the CDR3 is 14 residues. CDR3 residues: CASSMIPGLTEAFF. Written as DNA, the CDR3 is TGTGCCAGTAGTATGATCCCAGGGCTTACTGAAGCTTTCTTT.

The chain couples TRBV6-5 to TRBJ1-5; the D gene is possibly TRBD1 (5 bases). This CDR3 is built from 14 residues. Looked up from germline, CDR1 is MNHEY and CDR2 is SVGAGI. Trimming shortened V by 6 bases and J by 6 bases, and 15 bases separated the two germline ends. CDR3 sequence (DNA): TGTGCCAGCAGACCACAAGGGGAACCTCAGCCCCAGCATTTT. Its protein is CASRPQGEPQPQHF.

The rearrangement uses TRBV5-1 and TRBJ2-1, with D possibly matching TRBD2 (5 bases). The V gene lost 0 bases and the J gene lost 8 bases, with 18 bases spanning the gap. The CDR3 runs to 16 residues. Germline V lookup: CDR1 SGHRS, CDR2 YFSETQ. In nucleotides, the CDR3 is TGCGCCAGCAGCTTGGACGGGATGGGGTTTAACGATGAGCAGTTCTTC. Translated: CASSLDGMGFNDEQFF.

The chain couples TRBV2 to TRBJ1-2; possibly TRBD1 for D (6 bases). This CDR3 is 21 amino acids long. In germline, CDR1 is SNHLY, CDR2 FYNNEI. V gave up 4 bases and J gave up 0 bases, with 30 bases separating them. Here the CDR3 reads CASSALGPVTGTRRANYGYTF. The CDR3 DNA follows: TGTGCCAGCAGTGCCCTAGGCCCGGTTACAGGGACGCGGCGAGCTAACTATGGCTACACCTTC.

The gene calls are TRBV14 and TRBJ2-1; tentative D call: TRBD2 (5 bases). With 0 bases removed from V and 2 bases from J, the gap between germline ends came to 14 bases. Germline lookup yields CDR1 SGHDN and CDR2 FVKESK. CDR3 length: 17 amino acids. The CDR3 bases are TGTGCCAGCAGCCAAGACAGAGGGAAGCAGACCTACAATGAGCAGTTCTTC. The encoded protein is CASSQDRGKQTYNEQFF.

The rearrangement links TRBV6-6 to TRBJ1-2, with 9 bases fitting TRBD1. The CDR3 has 16 residues. In germline, CDR1 is MNHNY, CDR2 SVGAGI (reference sequence). After removal of 6 bases from V and 4 bases from J, the junction contained 12 bases not matched to a gene. CDR3 DNA sequence: TGTGCCAGCAGCCCGGAAAAGACAGGGGGGGCCTATGGCTACACCTTC. Translating gives CASSPEKTGGAYGYTF.

The J gene is TRBJ2-3, the V gene TRBV7-3, with TRBD1 as a possible D gene (5 bases). V was pared by 3 bases and J by 0 bases, with 13 bases between. Germline loops: CDR1 SGHTA, CDR2 FQGTGA. The CDR3 is 16 residues long. CDR3 sequence reads: CASSFDSSSSTDTQYF. CDR3 coding DNA: TGTGCCAGCAGCTTCGACAGCTCCTCTAGCACAGATACGCAGTATTTT.

V and J are TRBV4-1 and TRBJ2-3; maybe TRBD2 (7 bases). The V and J ends lost 0 bases and 1 base respectively, with 14 bases between them. Germline V gene data show CDR1 as MGHRA and CDR2 as YSYEKL. The CDR3 is made up of 17 amino acids. The CDR3 DNA is TGCGCCAGCAGCCAAGATCCGGGCGGGGGCTGCACAGATACGCAGTATTTT. Protein product: CASSQDPGGGCTDTQYF.

This sequence joins TRBV4-1 and TRBJ2-7, with 8 bases aligning to TRBD1. CDR3 length: 16 residues. Germline-derived CDR1 and CDR2 are MGHRA and YSYEKL. Trimming removed 6 bases from V and 1 base from J; junction bases left unmatched: 11. Here the CDR3 DNA reads TGCGCCAGCAGAGAAGAGGACAGGGATGATTCCTACGAGCAGTACTTC. The encoded protein is CASREEDRDDSYEQYF.

The rearrangement joins TRBV15 to TRBJ2-1; 8 nucleotides line up with TRBD1. Trimming took 1 base from V and 5 from J; bases not matched to a gene: 10. Germline V gives CDR1 LNHNV, CDR2 YYDKDF (reference sequence). This CDR3 contains 17 residues. CDR3 bases: TGTGCCACCAGCAGAGTCGAGGAGACAGGGGACAACAATGAGCAGTTCTTC. It codes for CATSRVEETGDNNEQFF.

This rearrangement joins TRBV28 to TRBJ2-5, with D possibly matching TRBD1 (5 bases). The V gene's germline CDR1 is MDHEN and CDR2 SYDVKM. The CDR3 loop spans 16 amino acids. Trimming shortened V by 4 bases and J by 5 bases, and 20 bases separated the two germline ends. CDR3 in amino acids: CASSYSQTEARETQYF. CDR3 nucleotides: TGTGCCAGCAGTTACTCCCAGACAGAAGCCCGGGAGACCCAGTACTTC. Full variable domain (rest looked up from reference TRBV28 and TRBJ2-5): DVKVTQSSRYLVKRTGEKVFLECVQDMDHENMFWYRQDPGLGLRLIYFSYDVKMKEKGDIPEGYSVSREKKERFSLILESASTNQTSMYLCASSYSQTEARETQYFGPGTRLLVL.

The chain recombines TRBV7-9 with TRBJ1-1; D is perhaps TRBD1 (6 bases). The CDR3 totals 19 residues. Trimming took 6 bases from V and 5 from J, leaving 31 bases between them. The germline V gene encodes CDR1 SEHNR and CDR2 FQNEAQ (reference sequence). CDR3 sequence (DNA): TGTGCCAGCAGTCTGACGTCGATGCTACCAGGGGCTTCTGGGACTGAAGCTTTCTTT. Its protein product is CASSLTSMLPGASGTEAFF.

Remarks on this clone: Other DNA sequences of this sample code for an identical CDR3. The V call is TRBV5-1, the J call TRBJ1-6, with D unresolved. V lost 0 bases, J lost 13 bases, and 20 bases lay in between. CDR3 length: 16 amino acids. Germline CDR1 SGHRS, CDR2 YFSETQ. The CDR3 DNA reads TGCGCCAGCAGCTTGGGGTGGGGTCGGGGTTACTCCCCCCTCCACTTT. Translating it yields CASSLGWGRGYSPLHF.

The chain carries TRBV5-1 and TRBJ2-1; TRBD1 matches at 8 bases. CDR1 and CDR2 (germline): SGHRS, YFSETQ. There are 17 residues in the CDR3. The V segment lost 0 bases and the J segment 5 bases; nucleotides outside the gene matches: 10. CDR3 region: CASSLEGSGGAHNEQFF. As DNA, the CDR3 is TGCGCCAGCAGCTTGGAGGGGTCAGGGGGCGCCCACAATGAGCAGTTCTTC. Variable domain in full (rest from reference TRBV5-1 and TRBJ2-1): KAGVTQTPRYLIKTRGQQVTLSCSPISGHRSVSWYQQTPGQGLQFLFEYFSETQRNKGNFPGRFSGRQFSNSRSEMNVSTLELGDSALYLCASSLEGSGGAHNEQFFGPGTRLTVL.

The rearrangement uses TRBV28 and TRBJ2-1, with TRBD1 matching 8 bases. The CDR3 contains 16 residues. Per germline, CDR1 MDHEN and CDR2 SYDVKM. V lost 6 bases and J lost 6; bases outside the gene matches: 13. The CDR3 loop is CASRDRAPTSGNEQFF. The CDR3 bases are TGTGCCAGCAGGGACAGGGCACCGACCTCGGGCAATGAGCAGTTCTTC. Full variable domain (rest looked up from reference TRBV28 and TRBJ2-1): DVKVTQSSRYLVKRTGEKVFLECVQDMDHENMFWYRQDPGLGLRLIYFSYDVKMKEKGDIPEGYSVSREKKERFSLILESASTNQTSMYLCASRDRAPTSGNEQFFGPGTRLTVL.

This chain links TRBV30 with TRBJ2-1; D possibly corresponds to TRBD2 (5 bases). V shed 4 bases and J shed 7 bases, with 8 bases lying between them. Germline assignment: CDR1 GTSNPN and CDR2 SVGIG (reference sequence). The CDR3 length is 11 residues. This CDR3 reads CAWTIANEQFF. Here the CDR3 DNA reads TGTGCCTGGACCATAGCGAATGAGCAGTTCTTC.

The chain joins TRBV2 to TRBJ1-2, with 10 bases matching TRBD1. In germline, CDR1 is SNHLY, CDR2 FYNNEI. With 5 bases clipped from V and 8 bases from J, the junction kept 11 bases outside the gene matches. The length of the CDR3 is 15 residues. As DNA, the CDR3 is TGTGCCAGCAGTACGGGACAGGGGAACAGGGAAGGCTACACCTTC. Residues: CASSTGQGNREGYTF.

This clone has only one observation. The V call is TRBV9, the J call TRBJ1-2; 8 bases align to TRBD1. V lost 5 bases to trimming and J lost 8 bases; unmatched junction nucleotides: 8. Per the germline V gene, CDR1 is SGDLS and CDR2 is YYNGEE. The CDR3 length is 13 residues. The CDR3 spells CASRGRQGWGYTF. The CDR3 DNA is TGTGCCAGCAGGGGAAGACAGGGGTGGGGCTACACCTTC.